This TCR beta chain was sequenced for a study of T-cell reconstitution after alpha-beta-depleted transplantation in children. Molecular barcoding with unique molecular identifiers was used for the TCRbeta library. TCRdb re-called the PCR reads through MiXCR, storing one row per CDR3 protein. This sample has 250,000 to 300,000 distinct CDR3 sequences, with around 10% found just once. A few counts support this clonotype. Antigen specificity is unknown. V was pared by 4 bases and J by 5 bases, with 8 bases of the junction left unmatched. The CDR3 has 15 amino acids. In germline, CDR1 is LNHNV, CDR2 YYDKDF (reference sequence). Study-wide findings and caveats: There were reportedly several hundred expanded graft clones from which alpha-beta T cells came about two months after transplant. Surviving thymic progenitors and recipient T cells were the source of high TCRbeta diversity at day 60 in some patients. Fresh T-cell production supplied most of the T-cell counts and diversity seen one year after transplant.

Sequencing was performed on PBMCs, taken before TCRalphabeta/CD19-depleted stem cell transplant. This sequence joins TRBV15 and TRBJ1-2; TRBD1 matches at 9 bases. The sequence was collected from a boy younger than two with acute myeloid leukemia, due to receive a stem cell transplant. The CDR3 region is CATSKTGGRGYGYTF. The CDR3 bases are TGTGCCACCAGCAAAACAGGGGGCAGGGGGTATGGCTACACCTTC.